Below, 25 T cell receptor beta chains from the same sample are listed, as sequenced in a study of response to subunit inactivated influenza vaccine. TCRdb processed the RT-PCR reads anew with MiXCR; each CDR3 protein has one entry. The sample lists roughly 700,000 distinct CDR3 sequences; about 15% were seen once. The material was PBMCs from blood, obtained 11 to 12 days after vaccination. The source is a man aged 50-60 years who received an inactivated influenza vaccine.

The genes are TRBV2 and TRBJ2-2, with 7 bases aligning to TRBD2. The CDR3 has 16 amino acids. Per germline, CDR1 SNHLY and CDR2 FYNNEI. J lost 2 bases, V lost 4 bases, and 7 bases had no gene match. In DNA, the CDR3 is TGTGCCAGCAGTGCGAGGCTAGCGGATAACACCGGGGAGCTGTTTTTT. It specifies CASSARLADNTGELFF.

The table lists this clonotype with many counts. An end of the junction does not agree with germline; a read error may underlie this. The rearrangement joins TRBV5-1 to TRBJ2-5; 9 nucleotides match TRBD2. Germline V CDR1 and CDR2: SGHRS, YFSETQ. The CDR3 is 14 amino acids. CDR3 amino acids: CASSLAGVEETQYF. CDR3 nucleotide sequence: TGTGCCAGCAGCTTAGCGGGGGTGGAAGAGACCCAGTACTTC.

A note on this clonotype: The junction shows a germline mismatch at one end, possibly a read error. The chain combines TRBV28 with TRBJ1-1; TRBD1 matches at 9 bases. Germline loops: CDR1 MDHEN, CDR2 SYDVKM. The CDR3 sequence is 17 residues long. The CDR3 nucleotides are TGTGCCAGCAGTTTTCGGACAGGGGCAGCGGGGAACACTGAAGCTTTTTTT. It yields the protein CASSFRTGAAGNTEAFF. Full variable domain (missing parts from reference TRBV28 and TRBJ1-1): DVKVTQSSRYLVKRTGEKVFLECVQDMDHENMFWYRQDPGLGLRLIYFSYDVKMKEKGDIPEGYSVSREKKERFSLILESASTNQTSMYLCASSFRTGAAGNTEAFFGQGTRLTVV.

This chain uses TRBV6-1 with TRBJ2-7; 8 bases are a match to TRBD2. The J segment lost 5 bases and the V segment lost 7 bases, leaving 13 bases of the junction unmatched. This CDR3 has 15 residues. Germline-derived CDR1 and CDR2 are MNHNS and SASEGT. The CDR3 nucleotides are TGTGCCAGCAACGATCGACTAGCGCGTTACGACGAGCAGTACTTC. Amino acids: CASNDRLARYDEQYF.

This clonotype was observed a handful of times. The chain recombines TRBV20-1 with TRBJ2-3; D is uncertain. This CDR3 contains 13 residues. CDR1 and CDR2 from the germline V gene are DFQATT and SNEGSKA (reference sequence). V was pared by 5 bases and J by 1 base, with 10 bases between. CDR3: CSAYLRGTDTQYF. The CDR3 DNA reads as TGCAGTGCTTACTTGAGAGGCACAGATACGCAGTATTTT.

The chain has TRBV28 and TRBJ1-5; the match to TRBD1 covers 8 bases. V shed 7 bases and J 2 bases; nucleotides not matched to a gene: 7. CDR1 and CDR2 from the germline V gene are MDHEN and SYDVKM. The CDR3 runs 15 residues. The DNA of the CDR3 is TGTGCCAGCAATTCAGGGGGCTTGGGCAATCAGCCCCAGCATTTT. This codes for CASNSGGLGNQPQHF.

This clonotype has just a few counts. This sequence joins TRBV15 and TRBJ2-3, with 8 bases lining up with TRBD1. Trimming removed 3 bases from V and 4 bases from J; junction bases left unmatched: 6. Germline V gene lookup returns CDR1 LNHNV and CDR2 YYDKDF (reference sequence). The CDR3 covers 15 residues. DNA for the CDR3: TGTGCCACCAGCAGGAGACAGGGGAGTTCAGATACGCAGTATTTT. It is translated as CATSRRQGSSDTQYF.

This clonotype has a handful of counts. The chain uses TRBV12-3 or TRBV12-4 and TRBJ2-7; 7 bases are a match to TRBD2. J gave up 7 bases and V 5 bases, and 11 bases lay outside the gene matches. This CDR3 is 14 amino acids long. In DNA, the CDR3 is TGTGCCAGCAGTGTACTAGCACAAGCGGGGGAGCAGTACTTC. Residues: CASSVLAQAGEQYF.

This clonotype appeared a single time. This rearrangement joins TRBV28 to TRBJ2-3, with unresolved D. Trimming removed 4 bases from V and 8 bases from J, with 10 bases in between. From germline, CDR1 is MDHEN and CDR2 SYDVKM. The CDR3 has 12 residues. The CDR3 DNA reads TGTGCCAGCAGTTCCTTCCTGGGTACGCAGTATTTT. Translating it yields CASSSFLGTQYF.

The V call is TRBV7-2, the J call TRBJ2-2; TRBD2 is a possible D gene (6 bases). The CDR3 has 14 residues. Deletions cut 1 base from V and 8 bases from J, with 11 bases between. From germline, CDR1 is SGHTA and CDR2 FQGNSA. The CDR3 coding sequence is TGTGCCAGCAGCTTAGGCCTAGCGAGGGGGGAGCTGTTTTTT. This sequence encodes CASSLGLARGELFF.

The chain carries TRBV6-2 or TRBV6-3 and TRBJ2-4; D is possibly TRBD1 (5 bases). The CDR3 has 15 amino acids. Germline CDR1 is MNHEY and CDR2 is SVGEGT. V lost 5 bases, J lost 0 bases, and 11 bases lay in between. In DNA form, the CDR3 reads TGTGCCAGCAGTCGACAGCCACTAGCCAAAAACATTCAGTACTTC. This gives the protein CASSRQPLAKNIQYF.

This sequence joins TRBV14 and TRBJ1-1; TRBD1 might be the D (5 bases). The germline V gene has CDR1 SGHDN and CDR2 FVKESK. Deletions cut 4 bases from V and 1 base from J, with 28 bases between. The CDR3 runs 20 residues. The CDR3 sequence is CASSRWRNTGPADRNTEAFF. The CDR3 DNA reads TGTGCCAGCAGCCGTTGGAGAAACACAGGCCCGGCGGATAGGAACACTGAAGCTTTCTTT. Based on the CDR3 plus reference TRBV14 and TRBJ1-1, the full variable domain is EAGVTQFPSHSVIEKGQTVTLRCDPISGHDNLYWYRRVMGKEIKFLLHFVKESKQDESGMPNNRFLAERTGGTYSTLKVQPAELEDSGVYFCASSRWRNTGPADRNTEAFFGQGTRLTVV.

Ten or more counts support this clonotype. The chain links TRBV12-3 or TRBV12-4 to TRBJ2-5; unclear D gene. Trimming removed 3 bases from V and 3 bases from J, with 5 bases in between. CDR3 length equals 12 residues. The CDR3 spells CASSLVKETQYF. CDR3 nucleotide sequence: TGTGCCAGCAGTTTGGTTAAAGAGACCCAGTACTTC.

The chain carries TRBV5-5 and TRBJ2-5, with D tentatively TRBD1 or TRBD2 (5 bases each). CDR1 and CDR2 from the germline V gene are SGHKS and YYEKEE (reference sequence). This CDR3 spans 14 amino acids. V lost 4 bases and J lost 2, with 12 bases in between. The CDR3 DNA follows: TGTGCCAGCAGCGCCCGGGGCCTGCAAGAGACCCAGTACTTC. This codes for CASSARGLQETQYF.

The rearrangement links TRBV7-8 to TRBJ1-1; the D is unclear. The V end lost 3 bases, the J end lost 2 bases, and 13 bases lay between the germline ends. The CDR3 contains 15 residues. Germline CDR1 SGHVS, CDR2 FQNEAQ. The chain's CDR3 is CASSLFGWVNTEAFF. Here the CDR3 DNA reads TGTGCCAGCAGCTTGTTTGGCTGGGTTAACACTGAAGCTTTCTTT.

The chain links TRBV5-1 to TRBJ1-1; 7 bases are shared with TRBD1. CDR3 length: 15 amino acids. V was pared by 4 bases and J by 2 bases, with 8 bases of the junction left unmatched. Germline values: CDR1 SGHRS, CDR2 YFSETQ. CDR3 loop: CASSRTGTVNTEAFF. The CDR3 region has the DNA TGCGCCAGCAGCCGTACCGGGACAGTAAACACTGAAGCTTTCTTT.

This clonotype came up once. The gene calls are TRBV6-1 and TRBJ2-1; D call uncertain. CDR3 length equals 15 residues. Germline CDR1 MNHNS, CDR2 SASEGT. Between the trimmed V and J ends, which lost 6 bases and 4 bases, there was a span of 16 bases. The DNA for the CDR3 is TGTGCCAGCAGCCCCCTTCGGACGGAATACAATGAGCAGTTCTTC. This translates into CASSPLRTEYNEQFF.

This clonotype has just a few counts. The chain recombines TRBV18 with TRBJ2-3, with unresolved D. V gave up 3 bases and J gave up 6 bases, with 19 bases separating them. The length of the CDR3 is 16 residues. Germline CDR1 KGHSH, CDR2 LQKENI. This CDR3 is CASSPPSSRRVDTQYF. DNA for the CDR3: TGTGCCAGCTCACCCCCGAGCAGCCGTCGGGTTGATACGCAGTATTTT.

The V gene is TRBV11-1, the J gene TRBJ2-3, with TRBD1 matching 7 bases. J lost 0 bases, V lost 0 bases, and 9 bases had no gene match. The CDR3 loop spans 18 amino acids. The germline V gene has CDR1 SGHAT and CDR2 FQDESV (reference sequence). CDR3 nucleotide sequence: TGTGCCAGCAGCTTAGCGAGTCAACAGGGGTCGAGCACAGATACGCAGTATTTT. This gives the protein CASSLASQQGSSTDTQYF.

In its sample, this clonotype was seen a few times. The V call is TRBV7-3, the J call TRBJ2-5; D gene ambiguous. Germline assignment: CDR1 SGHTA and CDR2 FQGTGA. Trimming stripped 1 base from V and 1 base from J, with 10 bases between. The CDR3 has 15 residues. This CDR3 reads CASSLSARPQETQYF. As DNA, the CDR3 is TGTGCCAGCAGCTTAAGTGCCCGACCCCAAGAGACCCAGTACTTC.

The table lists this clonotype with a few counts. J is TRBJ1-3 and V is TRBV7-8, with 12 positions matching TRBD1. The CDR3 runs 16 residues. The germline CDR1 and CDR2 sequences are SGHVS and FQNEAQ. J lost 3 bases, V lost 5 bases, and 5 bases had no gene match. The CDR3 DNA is TGTGCCAGCAGCGGGGACAGGGGGCTAGGTGGAAACACCATATATTTT. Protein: CASSGDRGLGGNTIYF. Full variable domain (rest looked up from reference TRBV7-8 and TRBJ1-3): GAGVSQSPRYKVAKRGQDVALRCDPISGHVSLFWYQQALGQGPEFLTYFQNEAQLDKSGLPSDRFFAERPEGSVSTLKIQRTQQEDSAVYLCASSGDRGLGGNTIYFGEGSWLTVV.

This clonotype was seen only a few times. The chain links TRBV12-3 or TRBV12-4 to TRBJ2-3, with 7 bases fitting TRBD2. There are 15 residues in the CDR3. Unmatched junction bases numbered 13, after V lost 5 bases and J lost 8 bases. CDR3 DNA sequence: TGTGCCAGCAGTCCCACCGGACTAGTCCCAGTTACGCAGTATTTT. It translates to CASSPTGLVPVTQYF.

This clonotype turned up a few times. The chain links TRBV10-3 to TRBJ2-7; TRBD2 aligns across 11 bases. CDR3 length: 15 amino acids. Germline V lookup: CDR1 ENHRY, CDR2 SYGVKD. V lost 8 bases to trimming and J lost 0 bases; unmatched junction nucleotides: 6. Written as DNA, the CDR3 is TGTGCCATCGGGGGACTAGCGGTTAGCTCCTACGAGCAGTACTTC. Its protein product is CAIGGLAVSSYEQYF.

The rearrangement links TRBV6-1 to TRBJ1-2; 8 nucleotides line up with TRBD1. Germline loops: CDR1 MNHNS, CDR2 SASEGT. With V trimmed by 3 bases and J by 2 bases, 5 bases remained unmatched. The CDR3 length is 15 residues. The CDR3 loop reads CASSDQGAINYGYTF. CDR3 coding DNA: TGTGCCAGCAGTGATCAGGGGGCGATAAACTATGGCTACACCTTC.

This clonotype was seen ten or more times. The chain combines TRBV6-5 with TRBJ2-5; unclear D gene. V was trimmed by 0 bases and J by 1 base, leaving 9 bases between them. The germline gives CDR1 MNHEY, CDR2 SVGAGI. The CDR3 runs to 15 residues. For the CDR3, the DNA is TGTGCCAGCAGTTACTCGAAAACAGTCCAAGAGACCCAGTACTTC. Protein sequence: CASSYSKTVQETQYF.